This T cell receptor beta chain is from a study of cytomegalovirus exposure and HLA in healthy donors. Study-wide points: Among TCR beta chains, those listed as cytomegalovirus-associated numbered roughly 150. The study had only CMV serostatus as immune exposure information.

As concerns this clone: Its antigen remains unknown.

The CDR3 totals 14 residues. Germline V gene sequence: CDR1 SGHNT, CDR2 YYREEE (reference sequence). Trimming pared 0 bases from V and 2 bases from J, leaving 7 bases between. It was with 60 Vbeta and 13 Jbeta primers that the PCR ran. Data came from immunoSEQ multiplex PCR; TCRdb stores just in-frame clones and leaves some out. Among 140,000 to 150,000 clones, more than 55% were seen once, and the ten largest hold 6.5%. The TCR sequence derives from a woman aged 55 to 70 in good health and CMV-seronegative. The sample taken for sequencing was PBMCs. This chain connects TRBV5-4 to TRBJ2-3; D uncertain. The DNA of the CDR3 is TGTGCCAGCAGCTTGGGGCACAACACAGATACGCAGTATTTT. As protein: CASSLGHNTDTQYF.